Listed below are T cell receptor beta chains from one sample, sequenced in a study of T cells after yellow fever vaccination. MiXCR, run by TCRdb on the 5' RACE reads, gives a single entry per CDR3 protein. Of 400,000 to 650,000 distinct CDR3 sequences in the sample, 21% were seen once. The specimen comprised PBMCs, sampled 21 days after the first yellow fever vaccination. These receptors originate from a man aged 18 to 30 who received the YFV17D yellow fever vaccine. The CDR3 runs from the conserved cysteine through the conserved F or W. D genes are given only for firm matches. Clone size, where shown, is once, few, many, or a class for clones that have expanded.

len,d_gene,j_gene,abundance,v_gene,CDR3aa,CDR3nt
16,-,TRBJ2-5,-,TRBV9,CASSVAGHSGQETQYF,TGTGCCAGCAGCGTAGCGGGGCACAGCGGACAAGAGACCCAGTACTTC
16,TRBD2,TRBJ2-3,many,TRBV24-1,CATTDSSGGIRTPQYF,TGTGCCACTACGGACAGTTCGGGGGGGATACGCACACCGCAGTATTTT
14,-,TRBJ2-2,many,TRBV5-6,CASSLTSGAGELFF,TGTGCCAGCAGCTTGACCTCAGGGGCCGGGGAGCTGTTTTTT
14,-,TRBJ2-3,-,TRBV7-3,CASSLNGPPDTQYF,TGTGCCAGCAGCTTAAATGGCCCCCCAGATACGCAGTATTTT
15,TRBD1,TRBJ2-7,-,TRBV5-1,CASSLAGTGGYEQYF,TGCGCCAGCAGCTTGGCCGGGACAGGGGGTTACGAGCAGTACTTC
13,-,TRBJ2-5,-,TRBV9,CASSPSNLGTQYF,TGTGCCAGCAGCCCGTCGAACCTGGGGACCCAGTACTTC
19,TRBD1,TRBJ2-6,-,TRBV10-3,CAISERGVTGGSGANVLTF,TGTGCCATCAGTGAGAGAGGGGTGACAGGGGGCTCTGGGGCCAACGTCCTGACTTTC
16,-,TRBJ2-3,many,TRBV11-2,CASSLESWRGADTQYF,TGTGCCAGCAGCTTAGAGTCTTGGCGGGGAGCAGATACGCAGTATTTT
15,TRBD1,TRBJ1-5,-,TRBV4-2,CASSPGQGAVQPQHF,TGTGCCAGCAGCCCGGGACAGGGGGCTGTACAGCCCCAGCATTTT
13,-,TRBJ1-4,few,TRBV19,CASNGGLTEKLFF,TGTGCCAGTAATGGAGGACTTACTGAAAAACTGTTTTTT
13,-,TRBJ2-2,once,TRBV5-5,CASGTGLTGELFF,TGTGCCAGCGGCACAGGGCTCACCGGGGAGCTGTTTTTT
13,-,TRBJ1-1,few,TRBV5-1,CASSAQANTEAFF,TGCGCCAGCAGCGCACAGGCGAACACTGAAGCTTTCTTT
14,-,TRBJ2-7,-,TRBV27,CASSFTSWGREQYF,TGTGCCAGCAGTTTCACGTCATGGGGGCGTGAGCAGTACTTC
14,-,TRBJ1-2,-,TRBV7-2,CASSLESLFYGYTF,TGTGCCAGCAGCTTAGAAAGCCTCTTTTATGGCTACACCTTC
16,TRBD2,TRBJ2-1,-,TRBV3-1,CASSQGSGGTYNEQFF,TGTGCCAGCAGCCAAGGGAGCGGGGGCACCTACAATGAGCAGTTCTTC
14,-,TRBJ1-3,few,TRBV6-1,CASSEGGQRNTIYF,TGTGCCAGCAGTGAAGGGGGACAAAGGAACACCATATATTTT
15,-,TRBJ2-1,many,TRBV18,CASSQNTGIYNEQFF,TGTGCCAGCTCACAAAACACAGGGATCTACAATGAGCAGTTCTTC
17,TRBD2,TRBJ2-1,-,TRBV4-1,CASSQDGGTRAYNEQFF,TGCGCCAGCAGCCAAGATGGTGGGACTAGGGCCTATAATGAGCAGTTCTTC
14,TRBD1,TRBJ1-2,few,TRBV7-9,CASSPLDRDYGYTF,TGTGCCAGCAGCCCTCTCGACAGGGACTATGGCTACACCTTC
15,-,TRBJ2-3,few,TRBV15,CATSRPAMSTDTQYF,TGTGCCACCAGCAGGCCGGCGATGAGCACAGATACGCAGTATTTT
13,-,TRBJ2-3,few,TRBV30,CAWIRGRGDTQYF,TGTGCCTGGATAAGGGGTCGCGGTGATACGCAGTATTTT
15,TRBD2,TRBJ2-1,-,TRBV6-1,CASTFPGGLRDEQFF,TGTGCCAGCACCTTCCCGGGAGGGCTCAGGGATGAGCAGTTCTTC
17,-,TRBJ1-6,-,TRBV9,CASSGRRTASYNSPLHF,TGTGCCAGCAGCGGCAGGCGGACAGCCTCCTATAATTCACCCCTCCACTTT
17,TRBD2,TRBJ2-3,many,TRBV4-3,CASSPRLAGVEADTQYF,TGCGCCAGCAGCCCCCGACTAGCGGGGGTGGAGGCAGATACGCAGTATTTT
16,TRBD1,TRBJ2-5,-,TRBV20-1,CSASKPGGTLAETQYF,TGCAGTGCTAGTAAGCCAGGGGGTACGCTTGCGGAGACCCAGTACTTC
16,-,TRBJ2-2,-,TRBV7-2,CASSSVGGLGTGELFF,TGTGCCAGCAGCTCCGTTGGGGGTTTGGGTACCGGGGAGCTGTTTTTT
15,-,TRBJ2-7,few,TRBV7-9,CASSLNGASSYEQYF,TGTGCCAGCAGCTTAAACGGGGCGAGCTCCTACGAGCAGTACTTC
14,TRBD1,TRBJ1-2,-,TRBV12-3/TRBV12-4,CASSIGQGRYGYTF,TGTGCCAGCAGTATAGGACAGGGGCGGTATGGCTACACCTTC
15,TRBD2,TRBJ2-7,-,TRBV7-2,CASRPTLAGGYEQYF,TGTGCCAGCAGACCCACTCTAGCGGGGGGCTACGAGCAGTACTTC
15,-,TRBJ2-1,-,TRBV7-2,CASNFQWGAYNEQFF,TGTGCCAGCAACTTCCAGTGGGGGGCTTACAATGAGCAGTTCTTC
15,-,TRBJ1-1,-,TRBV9,CASSVVPGTPPEAFF,TGTGCCAGCAGCGTAGTCCCGGGGACGCCCCCTGAAGCTTTCTTT
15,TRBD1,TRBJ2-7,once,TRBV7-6,CASRDTGTGSDEQYF,TGTGCCAGCAGAGATACCGGGACAGGGAGTGACGAGCAGTACTTC
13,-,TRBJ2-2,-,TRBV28,CASNYGEGGELFF,TGTGCCAGCAACTACGGGGAAGGCGGGGAGCTGTTTTTT
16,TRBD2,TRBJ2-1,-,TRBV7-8,CASSTRLAGETDEQFF,TGTGCCAGCAGCACCAGACTAGCGGGGGAGACGGATGAGCAGTTCTTC
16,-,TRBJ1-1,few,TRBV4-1,CASSQLTGPSGTEAFF,TGCGCCAGCAGCCAACTGACAGGCCCATCGGGGACTGAAGCTTTCTTT
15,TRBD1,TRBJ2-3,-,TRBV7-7,CASSLGTVREDTQYF,TGTGCTAGCAGCTTGGGGACAGTACGTGAGGATACGCAGTATTTT
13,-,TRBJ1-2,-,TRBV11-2,CASAVGGSNGYTF,TGTGCCAGCGCGGTTGGAGGATCTAACGGCTACACCTTC
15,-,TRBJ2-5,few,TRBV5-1,CASSLGLGYQETQYF,TGCGCCAGCAGCTTGGGGCTCGGTTACCAAGAGACCCAGTACTTC
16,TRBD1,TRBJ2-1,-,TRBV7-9,CASSLSSRDRGDEQFF,TGTGCCAGCAGCTTATCGTCCCGGGACAGGGGCGATGAGCAGTTCTTC
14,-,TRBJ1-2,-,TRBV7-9,CASSLDVRDYGYTF,TGTGCCAGCAGCTTAGATGTCCGAGACTATGGCTACACCTTC
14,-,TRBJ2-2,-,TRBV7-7,CASSLRGPGRELFF,TGTGCCAGCAGCTTACGAGGGCCCGGACGGGAGCTGTTTTTT
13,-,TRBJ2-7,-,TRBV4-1,CASSQEGAGEQYF,TGCGCCAGCAGCCAAGAGGGAGCGGGTGAGCAGTACTTC
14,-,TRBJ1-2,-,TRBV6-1,CASSLSRAPYGYTF,TGTGCCAGCAGCTTGTCCCGGGCCCCCTATGGCTACACCTTC
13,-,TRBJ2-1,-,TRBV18,CASSPVGAGEQFF,TGTGCCAGCTCACCTGTGGGGGCGGGCGAGCAGTTCTTC
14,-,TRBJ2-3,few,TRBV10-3,CAISLTFSTDTQYF,TGTGCCATCAGTCTGACATTTTCCACAGATACGCAGTATTTT
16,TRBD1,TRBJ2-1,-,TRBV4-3,CASSQDPGQGWFEQFF,TGCGCCAGCAGCCAAGATCCAGGACAGGGGTGGTTTGAGCAGTTCTTC
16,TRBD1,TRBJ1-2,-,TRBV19,CASSIFPTGANYGYTF,TGTGCCAGTAGTATATTTCCGACAGGGGCTAACTATGGCTACACCTTC
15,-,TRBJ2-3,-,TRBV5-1,CASSTGGPRTDTQYF,TGCGCCAGCAGCACCGGGGGGCCCCGCACAGATACGCAGTATTTT